This T cell receptor beta chain came from a study of blood T cells in healthy people across ages. As for the study in general: Using template switching, researchers captured about one barcoded beta molecule for each two T cells.

Per individual sample, total RNA of at least 5.5 micrograms was extracted. Then a second PCR, running roughly 7 to 11 cycles, was carried out with a sample-barcoded 5' primer and a J-beta primer mix. A template-switch adaptor containing 12 random nucleotides labeled each cDNA molecule. One entry per CDR3 protein, called by TCRdb with MiXCR from the 5' RACE reads. The sample lists fewer than 950,000 distinct CDR3 sequences, roughly 53% occurring once. The clonotype originates from a man at least 80 years old in good health. Sequenced: blood.

In nucleotides, the CDR3 is TGTGCCAGCAGCTTAATGGGAGCGGGAGTGCCCAATGAGCAGTTCTTC. Protein sequence: CASSLMGAGVPNEQFF. This chain connects TRBV7-3 to TRBJ2-1, with 8 bases aligning to TRBD2. After removal of 1 base from V and 6 bases from J, the junction contained 8 bases not matched to a gene. This CDR3 is 16 amino acids long. Per the germline V gene, CDR1 is SGHTA and CDR2 is FQGTGA.